These 18 T cell receptor beta chains originate from one sample sequenced in a study of blood T cell repertoires in COVID-19 (TCRdb year 2020). Libraries were made using the immunoSEQ multiplex PCR assay. TCRdb took over this immuneACCESS table, retaining in-frame rearrangements with V and J assigned. Such tables are incomplete; in checked studies, under half of the missing clones stem from an unresolved V gene, and the remainder is unexplained. In this sample the table shows about 140,000 clones, approximately 79% of which occur a single time. The ten top clones hold under 3% of the sample. Specimen: PBMCs or T cells enriched from blood (not recorded which). The receptor set was obtained from a woman between 45 and 65 years old who had recovered from COVID-19.

The chain carries TRBV3-1 (or the pseudogene TRBV3-2) and TRBJ2-3, with D perhaps TRBD2 (5 bases). V was clipped by 1 base and J by 3 bases, with 11 bases between them. The CDR3 sequence is 15 residues long. Germline CDR1 LGHDT, CDR2 YNNKEL (reference sequence). DNA of the CDR3: TGTGCCAGCAGCCAAGGCAGAGGGTTTACAGATACGCAGTATTTT. This translates into CASSQGRGFTDTQYF.

V and J are TRBV6-4 and TRBJ2-3; 7 nucleotides match TRBD1. From germline, CDR1 is MRHNA and CDR2 SNTAGT. V lost 4 bases and J lost 6; bases outside the gene matches: 10. CDR3 size: 15 residues. CDR3 in amino acids: CASSGPDRYTDTQYF. As DNA, the CDR3 is TGTGCCAGCAGTGGCCCGGACAGGTACACGGATACGCAGTATTTT.

The chain recombines TRBV18 with TRBJ1-1; TRBD1 is a possible D gene (6 bases). This CDR3 contains 18 residues. Trimming pared 3 bases from V and 4 bases from J, leaving 24 bases between. The germline V gene encodes CDR1 KGHSH and CDR2 LQKENI. The CDR3 region has the DNA TGTGCCAGCTCACCGACAGCCACAGGGCAGTTAATGAGCACTGAAGCTTTCTTT. Translation: CASSPTATGQLMSTEAFF.

The rearrangement joins TRBV27 to TRBJ1-1; 7 bases map to TRBD1. The CDR3 has 14 amino acids. The germline V gene encodes CDR1 MNHEY and CDR2 SMNVEV (reference sequence). V shed 4 bases and J 1 base; nucleotides not matched to a gene: 3. CDR3 nucleotides: TGTGCCAGCAGTTCCCGGACAGGGAACACTGAAGCTTTCTTT. It encodes CASSSRTGNTEAFF.

The chain is built from TRBV18 and TRBJ2-7; 10 bases are a match to TRBD1. The germline V gene has CDR1 KGHSH and CDR2 LQKENI. This CDR3 spans 14 amino acids. Trimming at V came to 3 bases and at J to 5 bases, leaving 4 bases not matched to a gene. The CDR3 spells CASSPGQGHDEQYF. DNA for the CDR3: TGTGCCAGCTCACCGGGACAGGGGCACGACGAGCAGTACTTC.

The CDR3 sequence is CASSLGGDQPQHF. The CDR3, as DNA: TGCGCCAGCAGCTTGGGGGGCGATCAGCCCCAGCATTTT. The chain has TRBV5-1 and TRBJ1-5; tentative D call: TRBD1 (5 bases). The V end lost 0 bases, the J end lost 5 bases, and 6 bases lay between the germline ends. The CDR3 loop spans 13 amino acids. Germline V gives CDR1 SGHRS, CDR2 YFSETQ.

This chain links TRBV27 with TRBJ2-5; the match to TRBD1 covers 7 bases. The V and J ends lost 5 bases and 7 bases, in that order; junction bases with no gene match: 10. The germline gives CDR1 MNHEY, CDR2 SMNVEV (reference sequence). The CDR3 contains 14 residues. The CDR3 DNA is TGTGCCAGCAGTCCGGACAGGCCCTCGGGGACCCAGTACTTC. It codes for CASSPDRPSGTQYF.

The V and J genes are TRBV7-3 and TRBJ2-2; TRBD1 agrees at 8 bases. The germline gives CDR1 SGHTA, CDR2 FQGTGA. Unmatched junction bases numbered 7, after V lost 6 bases and J lost 4 bases. CDR3 size: 15 residues. In nucleotides, the CDR3 is TGTGCCAGCAGACCCGACAGGGGCGGCACCGGGGAGCTGTTTTTT. Translating gives CASRPDRGGTGELFF.

This rearrangement joins TRBV29-1 to TRBJ2-1; weak D call: TRBD2 (5 bases). V lost 2 bases, J lost 0 bases, and 14 bases lay in between. CDR3 length: 16 residues. Germline assignment: CDR1 SQVTM and CDR2 ANQGSEA. The CDR3 coding sequence is TGCAGCGTTGAAATGAGGACGGCGGGCTCCTACAATGAGCAGTTCTTC. Its protein product is CSVEMRTAGSYNEQFF.

V and J are TRBV7-9 and TRBJ2-3; TRBD1 matches at 11 bases. This CDR3 has 14 residues. V trimming: 5 bases; J trimming: 5 bases; junction bases outside the gene matches: 3. Germline V gene lookup returns CDR1 SEHNR and CDR2 FQNEAQ (reference sequence). This CDR3 reads CASSPGTGGDTQYF. CDR3 nucleotide sequence: TGTGCCAGCAGCCCCGGGACAGGGGGAGATACGCAGTATTTT.

The chain links TRBV7-8 to TRBJ2-3; 10 bases agree with TRBD2. Germline V gene lookup returns CDR1 SGHVS and CDR2 FQNEAQ. V lost 4 bases, J lost 0 bases, and 7 bases stayed unmatched. The CDR3 loop spans 17 amino acids. CDR3 residues: CASSSVAGGLSTDTQYF. CDR3 DNA: TGTGCCAGCAGCTCCGTAGCGGGGGGCCTTAGCACAGATACGCAGTATTTT.

The chain joins TRBV23-1 to TRBJ1-2, with a weak D call TRBD1 (5 bases). TRBV23-1 is an ORF; its function is uncertain. The CDR3 contains 15 residues. Trimming removed 2 bases from V and 2 bases from J, with 12 bases in between. As DNA, the CDR3 is TGCGCCAGCAGTCAACCAGACAGCTTAAACTATGGCTACACCTTC. It yields the protein CASSQPDSLNYGYTF.

The J gene is TRBJ2-5, the V gene TRBV11-2; possibly TRBD1 for D (6 bases). This CDR3 comprises 17 residues. CDR1 is SGHAT, CDR2 FQNNGV, per germline. The V and J ends lost 0 bases and 5 bases respectively, with 19 bases between them. This CDR3 is CASSLDGDRLIRETQYF. The CDR3 nucleotides are TGTGCCAGCAGCTTAGATGGAGACAGGCTCATTCGGGAGACCCAGTACTTC.

The J gene is TRBJ2-7, the V gene TRBV2, with TRBD1 as a possible D gene (5 bases). Per the germline V gene, CDR1 is SNHLY and CDR2 is FYNNEI. Trimming took off 1 base at V and 2 bases at J, with 12 bases between the two ends. This CDR3 contains 15 residues. The CDR3 DNA is TGTGCCAGCAGTGAAGTCACCACAGGACCCTACGAGCAGTACTTC. This encodes CASSEVTTGPYEQYF.

The chain joins TRBV2 to TRBJ2-2; tentatively, D is TRBD2 (5 bases). With 1 base removed from V and 6 bases from J, the gap between germline ends came to 9 bases. This CDR3 has 14 residues. Per germline, CDR1 SNHLY and CDR2 FYNNEI. DNA of the CDR3: TGTGCCAGCAGTGAAGTTGCCGGGGCCGGGGAGCTGTTTTTT. This gives the protein CASSEVAGAGELFF.

J is TRBJ1-2 and V is TRBV19; 7 nucleotides match TRBD1. Germline V CDR1 and CDR2: LNHDA, SQIVND (reference sequence). V was pared by 5 bases and J by 2 bases, with 5 bases of the junction left unmatched. The CDR3 consists of 14 residues. CDR3 residues: CASSPGTANYGYTF. In DNA, the CDR3 is TGTGCCAGTAGTCCGGGGACAGCGAACTATGGCTACACCTTC.

The chain employs TRBV2 and TRBJ2-5; TRBD2 is a possible D gene (6 bases). V shed 6 bases and J shed 3 bases, with 11 bases lying between them. CDR1 and CDR2 (germline): SNHLY, FYNNEI. The CDR3 runs to 13 residues. In nucleotides, the CDR3 is TGTGCCAGCAGGAGGGACTCAGAAGAGACCCAGTACTTC. It translates to CASRRDSEETQYF.

The CDR3 sequence is CASSLSPSYEQYF. CDR3 nucleotides: TGTGCCAGCAGCCTATCACCCTCCTACGAGCAGTACTTC. The V call is TRBV7-3, the J call TRBJ2-7; D gene ambiguous. Germline lookup yields CDR1 SGHTA and CDR2 FQGTGA. The CDR3 is 13 amino acids. Between the trimmed V and J ends, which lost 5 bases and 0 bases, there was a span of 8 bases.